This note documents a single T cell receptor beta chain sequence. The source of the sample is a study of blood T cell repertoires in COVID-19. Germline V gene sequence: CDR1 MDHEN, CDR2 SYDVKM. V was clipped by 5 bases and J by 10 bases, with 9 bases between them. This CDR3 is built from 11 residues. The authors' processing: Researchers report that nucleated cell counts were estimated from reference gene primer amplification. Profiled with immunoSEQ multiplex PCR; TCRdb holds only in-frame clones, not every one. That table furnishes V, J and clone size, whereas the DNA furnished D and trimming. The sample contains about 220,000 clones, about 86% of which appear only once.

Sequences were obtained from peripheral blood. This sequence was found in a woman in her thirties who had recovered from COVID-19. The V gene is TRBV28, the J gene TRBJ2-1, with D unresolved. CDR3 residues: CASSISREQFF. The CDR3, as DNA: TGTGCCAGCAGTATATCGAGGGAGCAGTTCTTC.